A selection of T cell receptor beta chains follows, all from one sample in a study of T cell responses to AZD1222 COVID-19 vaccine. Using immunoSEQ multiplex PCR, the repertoire was profiled, and TCRdb retains in-frame clones only, with some absent. The table has over 150,000 clones, less than 90% seen once; the top ten hold approximately 3.1%. The material was peripheral blood, obtained on day 0 of AZD1222 vaccination. These receptors were obtained from an adult in good health. CDR3s include the opening cysteine and the closing phenylalanine or tryptophan. The order of the fields is J gene, D gene, clone size, V gene, CDR3 DNA, CDR3 protein. D genes are given only for firm matches. Expanded clones are given a class, and other clones once, few, many or no size at all.

>TRBJ1-5|-|-|TRBV19
TGTGCCAGTACCCCATTTGGGACCGTCGATCAGCCCCAGCATTTT
CASTPFGTVDQPQHF
>TRBJ2-1|-|-|TRBV7-3
TGTGCCAGCAGCCGTGGCGGTTCCTACAATGAGCAGTTCTTC
CASSRGGSYNEQFF
>TRBJ1-3|TRBD1|-|TRBV10-2
TGCGCCAGCTGCGGACAGGCGGGAGACACCATATATTTT
CASCGQAGDTIYF
>TRBJ1-3|-|-|TRBV3-1/TRBV3-2
TGTGCCAGCAGCCAAAAAAAGGCCAGAGCCAACTCTGGAAACACCATATATTTT
CASSQKKARANSGNTIYF
>TRBJ1-3|-|-|TRBV28
TGTGCCAGCAGACCTCAGGGAACTGGAAACACCATATATTTT
CASRPQGTGNTIYF
>TRBJ1-5|-|-|TRBV27
TGTGCCAGCAGTTCCCTGCCCTATAGCAATCAGCCCCAGCATTTT
CASSSLPYSNQPQHF
>TRBJ2-5|TRBD1|-|TRBV6-5
TGTGCCAGCGCGAGAGGGACAGCACAAGAGACCCAGTACTTC
CASARGTAQETQYF
>TRBJ2-3|TRBD1|-|TRBV9
TGTGCCAGCAGCGTAGTTGGGACAGGGCTGAATACGCAGTATTTT
CASSVVGTGLNTQYF
>TRBJ1-2|-|-|TRBV28
TGTGCCAGCAGTTGGGGCCCGAATGGCTACACCTTC
CASSWGPNGYTF
>TRBJ2-1|TRBD1|-|TRBV7-8
TGTGCCAGCAGCTTCCGACAGGGGTTGGATGAGCAGTTCTTC
CASSFRQGLDEQFF
>TRBJ2-5|TRBD1|-|TRBV12-3/TRBV12-4
TGTGCCAGCAGTGGACAGGGGGAGACCCAGTACTTC
CASSGQGETQYF
>TRBJ1-5|-|-|TRBV7-2
TGTGCCAGCAGCAGTCCCCAGGGAAATCAGCCCCAGCATTTT
CASSSPQGNQPQHF
>TRBJ1-4|TRBD1|-|TRBV2
TGTGCCAGCAGAGAGACAGGGGACAGTGAAAAACTGTTTTTT
CASRETGDSEKLFF
>TRBJ2-5|-|-|TRBV6-5
TGTGCCAGCAGGAAAGAGACCCAGTACTTC
CASRKETQYF
>TRBJ1-5|-|once|TRBV6-5
TGTGCCAGCAGTTACTCGAGTATACAGCCCCAGCATTTT
CASSYSSIQPQHF
>TRBJ2-1|TRBD2|-|TRBV4-2
TGTGCCAGCAGCCAAGATTTGGCGGGACTAGCGGGGGTGAGCTCCTACAATGAGCAGTTCTTC
CASSQDLAGLAGVSSYNEQFF
>TRBJ2-5|-|-|TRBV10-1
TGCGCCAGCAGTGAGTCGAGCAGCGGCCAAGAGACCCAGTACTTC
CASSESSSGQETQYF
>TRBJ1-2|-|-|TRBV19
TGTGCCAGTACTATACAATCAACGTACCGCTATGGCTACACCTTC
CASTIQSTYRYGYTF
>TRBJ2-3|TRBD2|-|TRBV24-1
TGTGCCACCAGTGATTTTCGGGGGGGCACAGATACGCAGTATTTT
CATSDFRGGTDTQYF
>TRBJ2-1|-|-|TRBV2
TGTGCCAGCAGCCTCGAATCCTCCTACAATGAGCAGTTCTTC
CASSLESSYNEQFF
>TRBJ1-4|-|once|TRBV18
TGTGCCAGCTCACCAAGGACTAATGAAAAACTGTTTTTT
CASSPRTNEKLFF
>TRBJ2-4|-|-|TRBV5-4
TGTGCCAGCAGCTCCCCCGGGGACATTGGGAACATTCAGTACTTC
CASSSPGDIGNIQYF
>TRBJ2-1|-|-|TRBV6-5
TGTGCCAGCAGCCCCTCACTCCTGAATGAGTATGAGCAGTTCTTC
CASSPSLLNEYEQFF
>TRBJ1-1|-|once|TRBV6-1
TGTGCCAGCAGTGCGGTCCTGGGAGTGATGAACACTGAAGCTTTCTTT
CASSAVLGVMNTEAFF
>TRBJ2-7|-|-|TRBV28
TGTGCCAGCAGTTTGGCAGGTAGGGTCTACGAGCAGTACTTC
CASSLAGRVYEQYF
>TRBJ2-7|TRBD2|-|TRBV2
TGTGCCAGCGACGGGGGGGTCTTCTACGAGCAGTACTTC
CASDGGVFYEQYF
>TRBJ2-3|TRBD1|-|TRBV7-2
TGTGCCAGCAGCTCCAGACAGGGGACCACAGATACGCAGTATTTT
CASSSRQGTTDTQYF
>TRBJ2-2|-|-|TRBV5-1
TGCGCCAGCAGCTTGGATGGCGGGGAGCTGTTTTTT
CASSLDGGELFF
>TRBJ1-6|-|-|TRBV7-9
TGTGCCAGCAGCCTTGTTCGGGATCGCAATTCACCCCTCCACTTT
CASSLVRDRNSPLHF
>TRBJ2-7|-|-|TRBV6-5
TGTGCCAGCAGTTTTGGGGCCCTACCAATCTACGAGCAGTACTTC
CASSFGALPIYEQYF
>TRBJ2-7|-|-|TRBV10-2
TGCGCCAGCAGTGAACAGACAGCGACGACATCCGAGCAGTACTTC
CASSEQTATTSEQYF
>TRBJ1-1|-|-|TRBV12-3/TRBV12-4
TGTGCCAGCAGTCGTACGGTGAACACTGAAGCTTTCTTT
CASSRTVNTEAFF
>TRBJ1-2|-|-|TRBV28
TGTGCCAGCAGCCTCCGTGCTTCCCTGAATTATGGCTACACCTTC
CASSLRASLNYGYTF
>TRBJ1-2|-|-|TRBV5-8
TGTGCCAGCAGCTTGGAAGTGTCGGGGGGCTACACCTTC
CASSLEVSGGYTF
>TRBJ1-5|TRBD1|-|TRBV20-1
TGCAGTGCCTCAGGGGGACAGCCCCAGCATTTT
CSASGGQPQHF
>TRBJ2-5|TRBD2|-|TRBV2
TGTGCCAGCAGTGGACCCGGGGGGTCGGAAGAGACCCAGTACTTC
CASSGPGGSEETQYF
>TRBJ1-5|-|-|TRBV12-3/TRBV12-4
TGTGCCAGCAGGGGGGAGTCTAATCAGCCCCAGCATTTT
CASRGESNQPQHF
>TRBJ1-1|-|-|TRBV19
TGTGCCAGTAGTCCCCGAGGGGCCGTAGAAGAAGCTTTCTTT
CASSPRGAVEEAFF
>TRBJ2-2|-|-|TRBV19
TGTGCCAGTAGTATTATGGCGGTAAACACCGGGGAGCTGTTTTTT
CASSIMAVNTGELFF
>TRBJ2-7|-|-|TRBV3-1/TRBV3-2
TGTGCCAGCAGCCAAGGGACCGCGCGCTCCGAGGAGTACTTC
CASSQGTARSEEYF
>TRBJ2-5|-|-|TRBV6-2/TRBV6-3
TGTGCCAGCAGTTACTCGCCCCCCCAAGAGACCCAGTACTTC
CASSYSPPQETQYF
>TRBJ2-7|-|-|TRBV6-5
TGTGCCAGCAGTTACTCGACCCGGGGCCCCTACGAGCAGTACTTC
CASSYSTRGPYEQYF
>TRBJ1-1|-|-|TRBV10-3
TGTGCCATCAGTGAGTCGGGGGGGACGAACACTGAAGCTTTCTTT
CAISESGGTNTEAFF
>TRBJ1-5|-|-|TRBV6-2/TRBV6-3
TGTGCCAGCAGTTACTCGACGGGACACTATAGCAATCAGCCCCAGCATTTT
CASSYSTGHYSNQPQHF
>TRBJ1-2|TRBD1|-|TRBV10-1
TGCGCCAGCAGCCAACTGAGGACAGGGTACGGAGACTATGGCTACACCTTC
CASSQLRTGYGDYGYTF
>TRBJ1-4|-|-|TRBV10-1
TGCGCCAGCAGTGAGAGAAGGGGATGGGAAAAACTGTTTTTT
CASSERRGWEKLFF
>TRBJ1-1|-|-|TRBV10-3
TGTGCCATCAGTGATCCTACTACAGGGATAACTGAAGCTTTCTTT
CAISDPTTGITEAFF
>TRBJ2-1|-|-|TRBV4-3
TGCGCCAGCAGCCAAATTCTGGGGGAGAACAATGAGCAGTTCTTC
CASSQILGENNEQFF
>TRBJ1-1|-|once|TRBV28
TGTGCCAGCAGCGAACTACAGGGCGCTTTCTTT
CASSELQGAFF
>TRBJ1-1|TRBD1|-|TRBV4-3
TGCGCCAGCAGCCAAGACCCGGCAGGGGGAGGTACTGAAGCTTTCTTT
CASSQDPAGGGTEAFF
>TRBJ1-3|-|-|TRBV3-1/TRBV3-2
TGTGCCAGCAGCCTAAACCCAGGGAGGGGAAACACCATATATTTT
CASSLNPGRGNTIYF
>TRBJ2-3|-|-|TRBV5-1
TGCGCCAGCAGCTTGGTTGGGTTTAGCACGCAGTATTTT
CASSLVGFSTQYF
>TRBJ1-4|-|-|TRBV2
TGTGCCAGCAGTGAAGAGATCCGGGCGGCTAATGAAAAACTGTTTTTT
CASSEEIRAANEKLFF